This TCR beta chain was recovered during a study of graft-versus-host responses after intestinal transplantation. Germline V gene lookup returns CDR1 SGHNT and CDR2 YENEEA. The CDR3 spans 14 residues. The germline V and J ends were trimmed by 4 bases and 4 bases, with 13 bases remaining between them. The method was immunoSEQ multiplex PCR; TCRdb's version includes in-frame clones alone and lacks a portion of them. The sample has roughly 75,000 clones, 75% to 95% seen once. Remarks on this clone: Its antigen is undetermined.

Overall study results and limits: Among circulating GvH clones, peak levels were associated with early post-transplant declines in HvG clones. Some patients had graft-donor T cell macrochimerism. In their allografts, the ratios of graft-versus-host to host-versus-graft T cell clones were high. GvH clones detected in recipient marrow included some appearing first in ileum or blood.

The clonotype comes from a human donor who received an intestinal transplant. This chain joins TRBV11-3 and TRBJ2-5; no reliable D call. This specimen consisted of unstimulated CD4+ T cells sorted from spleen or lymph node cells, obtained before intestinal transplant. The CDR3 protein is CASSSSRLAETQYF. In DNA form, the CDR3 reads TGTGCCAGCAGCTCCTCGAGATTAGCAGAGACCCAGTACTTC.